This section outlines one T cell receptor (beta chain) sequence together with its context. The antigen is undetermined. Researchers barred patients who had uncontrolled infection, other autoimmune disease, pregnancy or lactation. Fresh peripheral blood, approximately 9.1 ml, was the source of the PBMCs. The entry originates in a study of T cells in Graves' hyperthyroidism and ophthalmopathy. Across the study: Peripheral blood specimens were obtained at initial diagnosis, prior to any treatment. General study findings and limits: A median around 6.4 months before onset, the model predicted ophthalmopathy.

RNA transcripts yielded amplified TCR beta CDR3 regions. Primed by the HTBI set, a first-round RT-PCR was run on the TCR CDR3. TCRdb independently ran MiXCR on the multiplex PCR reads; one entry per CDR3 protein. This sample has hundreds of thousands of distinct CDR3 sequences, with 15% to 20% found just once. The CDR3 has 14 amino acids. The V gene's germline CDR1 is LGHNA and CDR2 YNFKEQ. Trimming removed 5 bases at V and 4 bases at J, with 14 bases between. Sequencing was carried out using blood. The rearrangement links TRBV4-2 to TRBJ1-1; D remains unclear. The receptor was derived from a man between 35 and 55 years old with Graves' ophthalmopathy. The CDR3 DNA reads TGTGCCAGCAGCTCCAACAGTGCTACCACTGAAGCTTTCTTT. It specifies CASSSNSATTEAFF.